Following are 14 T cell receptor beta chains from one sample sequenced in a study of sequential checkpoint blockade in melanoma. The method was immunoSEQ multiplex PCR; TCRdb's version includes in-frame clones alone and lacks a portion of them. Of roughly 6,000 clones listed, 19% were seen once; the top ten hold 15% to 20%. Described treatment: randomized to nivolumab then ipilimumab (arm A) or the reverse (arm B). This sample comprised tumor tissue (inferred from file names), obtained from a patient given nivolumab and ipilimumab in sequence. These receptor sequences come from a human donor with melanoma.

The genes are TRBV30 and TRBJ1-2; the D is unclear. Germline CDR1 reads GTSNPN; CDR2 reads SVGIG (reference sequence). The germline V and J ends were trimmed by 2 bases and 3 bases, with 10 bases remaining between them. CDR3 length equals 13 residues. This chain's CDR3 is CAWSLLMDYGYTF. The CDR3, as DNA: TGTGCCTGGAGTCTTTTAATGGACTATGGCTACACCTTC.

This clone was picked up a small number of times. CDR3 DNA sequence: TGCAGCGTTGATTCCGGGAAGAGTGGTGAAGCTTTCTTT. Protein sequence: CSVDSGKSGEAFF. V gene TRBV29-1 combines with J gene TRBJ1-1, with D hard to call. With 3 bases removed from V and 7 bases from J, the gap between germline ends came to 15 bases. The CDR3 runs 13 residues. Germline loops: CDR1 SQVTM, CDR2 ANQGSEA.

The gene calls are TRBV7-4 and TRBJ1-1; D remains ambiguous. Germline V CDR1 and CDR2: SGHVT, SQSDAQ. CDR3 length: 13 residues. Between the trimmed V and J ends, which lost 4 bases and 4 bases, there was a span of 10 bases. The CDR3 DNA reads TGTGCCAGCAGCTCCACTCTGGGCACTGAAGCTTTCTTT. Translation gives CASSSTLGTEAFF.

A few counts support this clone. This chain connects TRBV11-3 to TRBJ2-1; TRBD2 matches at 8 bases. The CDR3 length is 16 residues. The germline V gene encodes CDR1 SGHNT and CDR2 YENEEA. With 5 bases clipped from V and 6 bases from J, the junction kept 12 bases outside the gene matches. The CDR3 DNA sequence: TGTGCCAGCAGCCCCCCCGGGACTAGGGATTTCAATGAGCAGTTCTTC. It yields the protein CASSPPGTRDFNEQFF.

This clone was seen a few times. J is TRBJ2-7 and V is TRBV11-3; no clear D gene. V lost 1 base and J 3 bases, leaving 16 bases between the germline ends. CDR3 length equals 16 residues. Germline V gene sequence: CDR1 SGHNT, CDR2 YENEEA. The chain's CDR3 is CASSLVPDHRSYEQYF. CDR3 DNA sequence: TGTGCCAGCAGCTTAGTCCCGGACCACCGAAGCTACGAGCAGTACTTC.

This clone is termed medium-sized. The sample holds other DNA sequences that translate to the same CDR3. V and J are TRBV18 and TRBJ2-2, with 9 bases matching TRBD1. The CDR3 sequence is 16 residues long. V was pared by 0 bases and J by 2 bases, with 1 base of the junction left unmatched. The germline V gene encodes CDR1 KGHSH and CDR2 LQKENI. For the CDR3, the DNA is TGTGCCAGCTCACCACCGACAGGGGGTAACACCGGGGAGCTGTTTTTT. Translated: CASSPPTGGNTGELFF.

In its sample, this clone is medium-sized (0.01 to 0.1%). The chain is built from TRBV11-3 and TRBJ2-3; TRBD1 matches at 9 bases. From germline, CDR1 is SGHNT and CDR2 YENEEA. The CDR3 consists of 14 residues. With 5 bases clipped from V and 4 bases from J, the junction kept 4 bases outside the gene matches. The CDR3 protein is CASSPRTGADTQYF. The CDR3 coding sequence is TGTGCCAGCAGCCCCAGGACAGGGGCAGATACGCAGTATTTT.

Ten or more counts support this clone. The chain links TRBV11-3 to TRBJ2-1; D is possibly TRBD2 (5 bases). V lost 3 bases, J lost 6 bases, and 12 bases lay in between. The CDR3 contains 14 residues. Germline V lookup: CDR1 SGHNT, CDR2 YENEEA. The CDR3 is CASSLFLGSNEQFF. Written as DNA, the CDR3 is TGTGCCAGCAGCTTGTTTTTGGGGAGCAATGAGCAGTTCTTC.

By frequency in the sample, this clone is medium-sized. This rearrangement joins TRBV11-3 to TRBJ1-2, with 7 bases that match TRBD1. V trimming: 2 bases; J trimming: 5 bases; junction bases outside the gene matches: 5. Germline-derived CDR1 and CDR2 are SGHNT and YENEEA. This CDR3 region has 14 residues. CDR3: CASSLSPTGYGYTF. The CDR3 coding sequence is TGTGCCAGCAGCTTAAGCCCGACAGGGTATGGCTACACCTTC.

This chain uses TRBV7-4 with TRBJ2-3; D is unclear. This CDR3 is 13 amino acids long. Trimming took 2 bases from V and 1 from J, leaving 4 bases between them. Germline V gene lookup returns CDR1 SGHVT and CDR2 SQSDAQ. The CDR3 loop is CASSLTGTDTQYF. The CDR3 bases are TGTGCCAGCAGCTTAACGGGCACAGATACGCAGTATTTT.

This chain links TRBV18 with TRBJ1-1; D ambiguous. The CDR3 has 14 residues. In germline, CDR1 is KGHSH, CDR2 LQKENI. The V end lost 1 base, the J end lost 1 base, and 7 bases lay between the germline ends. For the CDR3, the DNA is TGTGCCAGCTCACCACTTTCAGAGAACACTGAAGCTTTCTTT. Its protein product is CASSPLSENTEAFF.

This clone was detected ten times or more. V and J are TRBV6-8 and TRBJ1-1; D gene uncertain. The ends were cut back, 6 bases at V and 5 bases at J, with 13 bases in the middle. The CDR3 is made up of 13 amino acids. Germline V gene data show CDR1 as MNHGY and CDR2 as SAAAGT. The CDR3 DNA reads as TGTGCCAGCAGCCCCAATGTAGAAACTGAAGCTTTCTTT. Translation gives CASSPNVETEAFF.

The chain combines TRBV18 with TRBJ1-1, with a possible D match to TRBD1 (5 bases). V was trimmed by 5 bases and J by 3 bases, leaving 16 bases between them. CDR1 is KGHSH and CDR2 is LQKENI in the germline V gene. CDR3 length: 15 residues. The CDR3 DNA reads as TGTGCCAGCTCAGCCCTCCCCTCCAGGGACACTGAAGCTTTCTTT. It codes for CASSALPSRDTEAFF.

This clone was counted between two and nine times. The rearrangement joins TRBV19 to TRBJ2-1, with D perhaps given as TRBD1 or TRBD2 (6 bases each). V lost 7 bases and J 15 bases, leaving 16 bases between the germline ends. Germline V gene sequence: CDR1 LNHDA, CDR2 SQIVND (reference sequence). This CDR3 comprises 11 residues. The CDR3: CASMVGGKGFF. The CDR3 DNA reads TGTGCCAGTATGGTCGGGGGCAAGGGGTTCTTC.